The clone carrying this TCR beta chain showed up many times. This entry is derived from a study of T cells after yellow fever vaccination. For TCR, cDNA came from 5'RACE template switching, which added a universal primer site and UMIs. TCRdb reprocessed the 5' RACE reads via MiXCR and lists one record per CDR3 protein. The sample has about 75,000 distinct CDR3 sequences, under 9.5% seen once. Germline V gene data show CDR1 as MGHRA and CDR2 as YSYEKL. The CDR3 length is 15 residues. The V and J ends lost 0 bases and 3 bases respectively, with 6 bases between them. This specimen was CD8+ T cells sorted from PBMCs, taken roughly 10 days after the first yellow fever vaccination. The gene calls are TRBV4-1 and TRBJ2-6; D may be TRBD1 (6 bases). The sequence was obtained from a man between 18 and 29 years old who received the YFV17D yellow fever vaccine. DNA for the CDR3: TGCGCCAGCAGCCAAGACAGGGGTGGGGCCAACGTCCTGACTTTC. This encodes CASSQDRGGANVLTF.